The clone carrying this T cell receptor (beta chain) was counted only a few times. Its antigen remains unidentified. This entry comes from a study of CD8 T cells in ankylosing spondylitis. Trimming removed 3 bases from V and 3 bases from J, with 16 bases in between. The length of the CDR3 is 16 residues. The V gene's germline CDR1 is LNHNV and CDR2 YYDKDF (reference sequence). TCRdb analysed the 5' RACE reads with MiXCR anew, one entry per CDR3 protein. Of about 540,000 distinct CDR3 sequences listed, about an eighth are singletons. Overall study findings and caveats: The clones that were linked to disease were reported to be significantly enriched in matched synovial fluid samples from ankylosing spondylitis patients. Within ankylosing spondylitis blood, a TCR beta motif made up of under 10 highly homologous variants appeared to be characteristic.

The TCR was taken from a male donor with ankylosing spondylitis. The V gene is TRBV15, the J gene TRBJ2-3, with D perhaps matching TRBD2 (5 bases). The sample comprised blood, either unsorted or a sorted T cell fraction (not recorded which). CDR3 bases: TGTGCCACCAGCAGCCGTCTTGGGGAGACAACAGATACGCAGTATTTT. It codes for CATSSRLGETTDTQYF.